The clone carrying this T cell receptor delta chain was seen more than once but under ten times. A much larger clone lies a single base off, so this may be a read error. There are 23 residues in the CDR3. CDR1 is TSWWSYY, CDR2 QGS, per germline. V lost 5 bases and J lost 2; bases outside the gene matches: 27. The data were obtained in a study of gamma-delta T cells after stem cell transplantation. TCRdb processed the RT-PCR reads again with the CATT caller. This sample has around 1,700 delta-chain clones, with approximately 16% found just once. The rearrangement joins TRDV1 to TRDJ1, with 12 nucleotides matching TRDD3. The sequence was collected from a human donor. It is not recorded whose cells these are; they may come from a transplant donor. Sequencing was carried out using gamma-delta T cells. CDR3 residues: CALGRSLSCSALLLGDTTDKLIF. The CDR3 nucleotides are TGTGCTCTTGGGAGAAGCCTGTCTTGCTCGGCGTTATTACTGGGGGATACAACCGATAAACTCATCTTT.